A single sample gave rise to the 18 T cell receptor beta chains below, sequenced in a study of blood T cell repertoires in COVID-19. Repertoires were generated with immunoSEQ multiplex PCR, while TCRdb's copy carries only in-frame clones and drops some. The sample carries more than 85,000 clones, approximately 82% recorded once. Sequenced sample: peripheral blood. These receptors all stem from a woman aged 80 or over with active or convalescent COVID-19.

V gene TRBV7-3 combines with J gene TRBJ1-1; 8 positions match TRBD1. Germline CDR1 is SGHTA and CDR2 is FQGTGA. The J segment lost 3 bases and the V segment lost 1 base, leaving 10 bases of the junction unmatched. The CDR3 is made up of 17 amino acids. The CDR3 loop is CASSLNSQGALYTEAFF. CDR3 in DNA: TGTGCCAGCAGCTTAAATAGCCAGGGGGCACTTTACACTGAAGCTTTCTTT.

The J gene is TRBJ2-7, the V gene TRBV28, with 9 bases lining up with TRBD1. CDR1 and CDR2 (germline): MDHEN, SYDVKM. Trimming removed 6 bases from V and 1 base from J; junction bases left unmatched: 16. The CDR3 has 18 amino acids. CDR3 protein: CASRDAGFGTGTSYEQYF. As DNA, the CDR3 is TGTGCCAGCAGGGACGCTGGATTTGGGACAGGGACTTCCTACGAGCAGTACTTC.

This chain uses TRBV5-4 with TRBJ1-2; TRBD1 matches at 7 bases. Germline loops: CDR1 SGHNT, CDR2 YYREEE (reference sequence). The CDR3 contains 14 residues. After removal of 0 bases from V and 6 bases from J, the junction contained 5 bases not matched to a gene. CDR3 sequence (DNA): TGTGCCAGCAGCTTGGGGGACAGAACCCATGGCTACACCTTC. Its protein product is CASSLGDRTHGYTF.

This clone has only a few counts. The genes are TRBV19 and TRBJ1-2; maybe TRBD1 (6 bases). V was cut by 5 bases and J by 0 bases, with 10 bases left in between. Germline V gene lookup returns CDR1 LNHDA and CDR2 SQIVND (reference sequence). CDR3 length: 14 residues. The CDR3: CASSWTDSNYGYTF. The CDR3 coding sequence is TGTGCCAGTAGTTGGACAGACTCTAACTATGGCTACACCTTC. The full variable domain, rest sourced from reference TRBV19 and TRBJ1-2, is DGGITQSPKYLFRKEGQNVTLSCEQNLNHDAMYWYRQDPGQGLRLIYYSQIVNDFQKGDIAEGYSVSREKKESFPLTVTSAQKNPTAFYLCASSWTDSNYGYTFGSGTRLTVV.

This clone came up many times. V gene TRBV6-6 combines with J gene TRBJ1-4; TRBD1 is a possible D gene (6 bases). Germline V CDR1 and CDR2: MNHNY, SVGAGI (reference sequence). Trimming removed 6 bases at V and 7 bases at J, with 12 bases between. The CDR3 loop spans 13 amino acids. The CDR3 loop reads CASSPGGPEKLFF. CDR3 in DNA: TGTGCCAGCAGCCCCGGGGGGCCTGAAAAACTGTTTTTT.

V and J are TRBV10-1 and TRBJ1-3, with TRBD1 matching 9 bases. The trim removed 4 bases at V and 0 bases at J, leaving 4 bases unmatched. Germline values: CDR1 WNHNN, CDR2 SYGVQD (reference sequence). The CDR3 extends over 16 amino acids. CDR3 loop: CASSVGQGISGNTIYF. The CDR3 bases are TGCGCCAGCAGTGTGGGACAGGGAATCTCTGGAAACACCATATATTTT.

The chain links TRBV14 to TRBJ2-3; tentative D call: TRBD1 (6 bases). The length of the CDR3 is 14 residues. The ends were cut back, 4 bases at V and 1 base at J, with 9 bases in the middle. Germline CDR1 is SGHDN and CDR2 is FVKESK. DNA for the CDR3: TGTGCCAGCAGCCGACAGGCGCGCACAGATACGCAGTATTTT. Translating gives CASSRQARTDTQYF.

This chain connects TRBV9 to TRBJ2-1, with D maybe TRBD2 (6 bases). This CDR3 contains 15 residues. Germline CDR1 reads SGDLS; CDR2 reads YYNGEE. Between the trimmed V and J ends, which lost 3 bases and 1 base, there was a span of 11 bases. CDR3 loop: CASSEAGTSYNEQFF. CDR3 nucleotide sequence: TGTGCCAGCAGCGAGGCGGGGACGTCCTACAATGAGCAGTTCTTC. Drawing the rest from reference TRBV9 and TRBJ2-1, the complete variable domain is DSGVTQTPKHLITATGQRVTLRCSPRSGDLSVYWYQQSLDQGLQFLIQYYNGEERAKGNILERFSAQQFPDLHSELNLSSLELGDSALYFCASSEAGTSYNEQFFGPGTRLTVL.

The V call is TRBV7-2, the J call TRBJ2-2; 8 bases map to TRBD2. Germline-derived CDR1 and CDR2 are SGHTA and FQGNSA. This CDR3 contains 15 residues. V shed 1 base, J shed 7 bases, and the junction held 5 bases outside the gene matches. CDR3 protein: CASSLEGGRIGELFF. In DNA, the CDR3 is TGTGCCAGCAGCTTAGAGGGCGGGAGGATCGGGGAGCTGTTTTTT. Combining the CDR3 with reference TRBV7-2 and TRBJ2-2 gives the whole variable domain GAGVSQSPSNKVTEKGKDVELRCDPISGHTALYWYRQSLGQGLEFLIYFQGNSAPDKSGLPSDRFSAERTGGSVSTLTIQRTQQEDSAVYLCASSLEGGRIGELFFGEGSRLTVL.

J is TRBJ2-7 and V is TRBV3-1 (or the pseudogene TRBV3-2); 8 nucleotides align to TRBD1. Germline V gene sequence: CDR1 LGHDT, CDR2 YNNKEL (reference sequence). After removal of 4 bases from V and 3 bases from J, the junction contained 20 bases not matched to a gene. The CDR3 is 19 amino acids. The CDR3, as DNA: TGTGCCAGCAGCCTAGGGTTGAGACAGGGGAGTGATTACAGCTACGAGCAGTACTTC. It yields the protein CASSLGLRQGSDYSYEQYF.

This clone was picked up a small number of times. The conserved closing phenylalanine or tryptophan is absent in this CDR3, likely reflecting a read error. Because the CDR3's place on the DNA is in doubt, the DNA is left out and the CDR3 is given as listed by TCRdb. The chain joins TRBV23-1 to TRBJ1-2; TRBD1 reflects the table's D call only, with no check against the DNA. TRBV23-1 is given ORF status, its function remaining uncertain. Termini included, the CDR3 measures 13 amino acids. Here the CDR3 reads CASSQTDHRGRII.

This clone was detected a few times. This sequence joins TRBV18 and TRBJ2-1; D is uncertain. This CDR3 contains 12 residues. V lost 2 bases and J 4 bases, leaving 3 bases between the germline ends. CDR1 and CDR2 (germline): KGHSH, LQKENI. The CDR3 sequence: CASSPEYNEQFF. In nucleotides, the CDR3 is TGTGCCAGCTCACCAGAGTACAATGAGCAGTTCTTC.

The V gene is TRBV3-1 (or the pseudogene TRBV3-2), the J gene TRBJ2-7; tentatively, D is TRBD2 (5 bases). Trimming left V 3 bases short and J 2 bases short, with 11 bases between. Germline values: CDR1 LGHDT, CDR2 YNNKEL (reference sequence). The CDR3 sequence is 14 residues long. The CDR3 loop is CASSHREGPYEQYF. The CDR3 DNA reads TGTGCCAGCAGCCATCGGGAAGGGCCCTACGAGCAGTACTTC.

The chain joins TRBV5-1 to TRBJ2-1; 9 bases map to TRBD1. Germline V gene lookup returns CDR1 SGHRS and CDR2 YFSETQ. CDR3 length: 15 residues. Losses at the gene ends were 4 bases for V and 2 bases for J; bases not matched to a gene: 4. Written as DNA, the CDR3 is TGCGCCAGCAGCACGGGACAGGGAACCTACAATGAGCAGTTCTTC. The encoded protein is CASSTGQGTYNEQFF.

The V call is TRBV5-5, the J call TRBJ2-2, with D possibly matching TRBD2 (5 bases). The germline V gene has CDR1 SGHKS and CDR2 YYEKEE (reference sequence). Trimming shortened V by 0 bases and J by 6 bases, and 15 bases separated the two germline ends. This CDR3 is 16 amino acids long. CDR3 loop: CASSLAPWTSSGELFF. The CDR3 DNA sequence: TGTGCCAGCAGCTTGGCCCCATGGACTTCTTCCGGGGAGCTGTTTTTT.

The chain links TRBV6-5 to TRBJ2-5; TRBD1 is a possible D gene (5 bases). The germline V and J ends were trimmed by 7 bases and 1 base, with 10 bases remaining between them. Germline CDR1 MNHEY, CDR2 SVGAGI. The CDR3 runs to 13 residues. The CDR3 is CASKRTPQETQYF. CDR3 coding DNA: TGTGCCAGCAAACGGACACCCCAAGAGACCCAGTACTTC.

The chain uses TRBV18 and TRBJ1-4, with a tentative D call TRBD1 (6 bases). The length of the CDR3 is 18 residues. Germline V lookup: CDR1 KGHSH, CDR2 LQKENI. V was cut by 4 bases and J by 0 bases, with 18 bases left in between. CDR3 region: CASSLPTSGDTTNEKLFF. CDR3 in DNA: TGTGCCAGCTCACTCCCGACGTCAGGGGATACAACTAATGAAAAACTGTTTTTT.

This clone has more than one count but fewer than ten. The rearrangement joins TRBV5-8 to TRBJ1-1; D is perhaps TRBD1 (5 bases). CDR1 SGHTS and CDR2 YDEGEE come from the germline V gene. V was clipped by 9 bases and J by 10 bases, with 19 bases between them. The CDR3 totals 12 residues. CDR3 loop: CATSPRSRGAFF. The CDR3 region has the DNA TGTGCCACCTCCCCAAGGTCAAGGGGAGCTTTCTTT.